The 12 T cell receptor beta chains reported below all come from one sample, sequenced in a study of blood T cell repertoires in COVID-19 (dated by TCRdb to the early 2020s). Library construction relied on the immunoSEQ multiplex PCR assay. TCRdb's version of the immuneACCESS table is confined to in-frame rearrangements and falls short of the full clone set. An unresolved V gene accounts for under half of the shortfall where checked; the remainder is of unknown origin. A total of approximately 140,000 clones appear in this sample, about 83% of them only once. About 1.4% of the sample is taken by the ten largest. The sample was peripheral blood. The receptors come from a human donor in a cohort sampled during active COVID-19.

The rearrangement joins TRBV5-8 to TRBJ1-3; TRBD1 is a possible D gene (6 bases). The CDR3 is 14 amino acids. CDR1 is SGHTS and CDR2 is YDEGEE in the germline V gene. V gave up 4 bases and J gave up 3 bases, with 11 bases separating them. CDR3 amino acids: CASSIPRGGNTIYF. The DNA of the CDR3 is TGTGCCAGCAGCATCCCCAGGGGTGGAAACACCATATATTTT.

The V and J genes are TRBV5-1 and TRBJ2-7, with 8 nucleotides matching TRBD2. The germline V gene has CDR1 SGHRS and CDR2 YFSETQ. V was clipped by 4 bases and J by 3 bases; unmatched bases: 12. The CDR3 spans 16 residues. This CDR3 is CASSTRLSGSLYEQYF. The CDR3 DNA sequence: TGCGCCAGCAGCACCCGACTAAGCGGGAGTCTCTACGAGCAGTACTTC.

The genes are TRBV18 and TRBJ1-4; TRBD1 matches at 7 bases. After removal of 3 bases from V and 4 bases from J, the junction contained 2 bases not matched to a gene. The CDR3 is made up of 14 amino acids. The germline V gene has CDR1 KGHSH and CDR2 LQKENI. CDR3 sequence: CASSPGQDNEKLFF. The CDR3 DNA sequence: TGTGCCAGCTCACCCGGACAGGATAATGAAAAACTGTTTTTT.

The chain recombines TRBV7-3 with TRBJ2-6; 9 bases line up with TRBD2. The CDR3 covers 16 residues. V shed 5 bases and J 0 bases; nucleotides not matched to a gene: 2. CDR1 SGHTA and CDR2 FQGTGA come from the germline V gene. The CDR3 loop is CASSQAGGSGANVLTF. DNA for the CDR3: TGTGCCAGCAGCCAAGCGGGGGGCTCTGGGGCCAACGTCCTGACTTTC. The full variable domain, completed using reference TRBV7-3 and TRBJ2-6, is GAGVSQTPSNKVTEKGKYVELRCDPISGHTALYWYRQSLGQGPEFLIYFQGTGAADDSGLPNDRFFAVRPEGSVSTLKIQRTERGDSAVYLCASSQAGGSGANVLTFGAGSRLTVL.

This chain uses TRBV6-4 with TRBJ2-7; D possibly corresponds to TRBD1 (8 bases). CDR3 size: 22 residues. The V gene lost 0 bases and the J gene lost 3 bases, with 33 bases spanning the gap. CDR1 is MRHNA and CDR2 is SNTAGT in the germline V gene. CDR3 amino acids: CASSDSRGQGLFLGLRSYEQYF. The CDR3 nucleotides are TGTGCCAGCAGTGACTCCCGTGGACAGGGACTATTCCTAGGGTTGAGAAGCTACGAGCAGTACTTC.

Note on this clone: Different DNA sequences within this sample yield the same CDR3. The chain joins TRBV7-2 to TRBJ2-5, with D uncertain. Trimming removed 4 bases from V and 5 bases from J, with 5 bases in between. The CDR3 runs to 11 residues. Germline V gives CDR1 SGHTA, CDR2 FQGNSA. CDR3 sequence (DNA): TGTGCCAGCAGCTCCGGGGAGACCCAGTACTTC. Translating gives CASSSGETQYF.

The chain joins TRBV7-9 to TRBJ1-2, with TRBD1 matching 9 bases. Per the germline V gene, CDR1 is SEHNR and CDR2 is FQNEAQ (reference sequence). V lost 3 bases, J lost 7 bases, and 9 bases stayed unmatched. The CDR3 spans 15 residues. CDR3 region: CASSLNEQGARGYTF. CDR3 nucleotide sequence: TGTGCCAGCAGCTTGAATGAACAGGGGGCGCGTGGCTACACCTTC.

The V gene is TRBV7-2, the J gene TRBJ2-2, with 9 bases aligning to TRBD2. The germline CDR1 and CDR2 sequences are SGHTA and FQGNSA. The CDR3 spans 17 residues. The trim removed 5 bases at V and 1 base at J, leaving 8 bases unmatched. The CDR3 nucleotides are TGTGCCAGCAGCCAGTGGGCGGGAGGGGTGAACACCGGGGAGCTGTTTTTT. Amino acid sequence: CASSQWAGGVNTGELFF.

The chain recombines TRBV19 with TRBJ2-1, with a weak D call TRBD2 (5 bases). The germline CDR1 and CDR2 sequences are LNHDA and SQIVND (reference sequence). This CDR3 is built from 14 residues. The V end was cut by 5 bases, the J end by 4 bases, with 12 bases between. The CDR3: CASSPRTSYNEQFF. DNA for the CDR3: TGTGCCAGTAGTCCCCGGACTTCTTACAATGAGCAGTTCTTC.

The table lists this clone with a count of one. V usage is TRBV9 and J usage is TRBJ2-5, with D perhaps matching TRBD2 (6 bases). Trimming cost V 4 bases and J 4 bases, with 20 bases left between them. The CDR3 runs 16 residues. The V gene's germline CDR1 is SGDLS and CDR2 YYNGEE. CDR3 coding DNA: TGTGCCAGCAGCACGGGACTCTGGAGGTATGGAGAGACCCAGTACTTC. The encoded protein is CASSTGLWRYGETQYF. The entire variable domain, with the rest obtained from reference TRBV9 and TRBJ2-5, is as follows: DSGVTQTPKHLITATGQRVTLRCSPRSGDLSVYWYQQSLDQGLQFLIQYYNGEERAKGNILERFSAQQFPDLHSELNLSSLELGDSALYFCASSTGLWRYGETQYFGPGTRLLVL.

CDR3 region: CASSLRLNSYNEQFF. For the CDR3, the DNA is TGTGCCAGCAGCTTGAGACTGAACTCCTACAATGAGCAGTTCTTC. The gene calls are TRBV5-6 and TRBJ2-1; D call uncertain. Trimming stripped 1 base from V and 0 bases from J, with 8 bases between. Germline values: CDR1 SGHDT, CDR2 YYEEEE. CDR3 length: 15 residues.

In this sample, this clone turned up once. The chain links TRBV6-6 to TRBJ1-1; D not resolved. CDR3 size: 14 residues. V was cut by 7 bases and J by 0 bases, with 12 bases left in between. Germline values: CDR1 MNHNY, CDR2 SVGAGI (reference sequence). The CDR3 is CASTPGRLNTEAFF. CDR3 bases: TGTGCCAGCACCCCTGGGAGGTTGAACACTGAAGCTTTCTTT.